This T cell receptor beta chain was sequenced in a study of T cells in Graves' hyperthyroidism and ophthalmopathy. Researchers defined stable Graves' hyperthyroidism as no ophthalmopathy progression within 18 months. This clonotype was counted a few times. Authors of the study amplified TCR beta CDR3 regions from RNA transcripts. The HTBI primer set served for first-round RT-PCR of the TCR CDR3. TCRdb reanalysed the multiplex PCR reads using MiXCR and keeps one entry per CDR3 protein. Of hundreds of thousands of distinct CDR3 sequences listed, less than 15% were seen once; the top ten hold 9.2%. The CDR3 runs to 18 residues. V was clipped by 4 bases and J by 4 bases, with 23 bases between them. Looked up from germline, CDR1 is LNHDA and CDR2 is SQIVND (reference sequence).

The chain employs TRBV19 and TRBJ2-1, with D possibly matching TRBD2 (5 bases). Sequencing was done on a sample of blood. This receptor was taken from a woman aged 18-29 years with Graves' hyperthyroidism. CDR3 sequence (DNA): TGTGCCAGTAGTACCACCCCCTTCTCGCGAGGGAGTTACAATGAGCAGTTCTTC. This gives the protein CASSTTPFSRGSYNEQFF.